The 30 T cell receptor beta chains reported below all come from one sample, sequenced in a study of beta chain features in type 1 diabetes (dated by TCRdb to 2016 to 2018). Library generation was performed with the immunoSEQ multiplex PCR assay. The entire amount of isolated RNA was reverse transcribed using the High Capacity cDNA Reverse Transcription Kit, so the sequenced TCRB transcripts were expressed ones. The table comes from immuneACCESS by way of TCRdb, which keeps in-frame sequences with V and J called. Part of the clones is missing from these tables; in studies checked, under half for an unresolved V gene and the rest for unknown reasons. The sample has a few hundred thousand clones on record, roughly 16% of them singletons. The ten largest clones capture approximately 0.02% of the sample. The material sequenced was naive CD4+ T cells from blood. This sample's cell subset or site label indicates: true naive CD4+ T cells. All receptors derive from a woman under 30 in good health.

The chain is built from TRBV6-5 and TRBJ1-2; possibly TRBD1 for D (6 bases). The CDR3 loop spans 14 amino acids. CDR1 and CDR2 from the germline V gene are MNHEY and SVGAGI. V was shortened by 5 bases and J by 2 bases, with 12 bases between the two germline ends. CDR3 DNA sequence: TGTGCCAGCAGTACAGGGAGGGGGAACTATGGCTACACCTTC. Translating it yields CASSTGRGNYGYTF.

This clone was seen a few times. J is TRBJ2-4 and V is TRBV11-1; weak D call: TRBD2 (5 bases). The CDR3 is 16 amino acids. Germline values: CDR1 SGHAT, CDR2 FQDESV (reference sequence). Trimming cost V 5 bases and J 0 bases, with 14 bases left between them. For the CDR3, the DNA is TGTGCCAGCAGCCCTCTCGGGGTTAGAGCCAAAAACATTCAGTACTTC. Residues: CASSPLGVRAKNIQYF.

This chain links TRBV15 with TRBJ2-1; 13 positions match TRBD2. CDR3 length: 15 amino acids. The V gene end was trimmed by 4 bases and the J gene end by 9 bases; junction bases not matched to a gene: 6. Germline CDR1 reads LNHNV; CDR2 reads YYDKDF (reference sequence). CDR3 protein: CATSKIGTSGTEQFF. Here the CDR3 DNA reads TGTGCCACCAGCAAAATCGGGACTAGCGGGACTGAGCAGTTCTTC.

This chain connects TRBV10-3 to TRBJ2-3; TRBD2 agrees at 8 bases. The CDR3 contains 16 residues. In germline, CDR1 is ENHRY, CDR2 SYGVKD. V gave up 5 bases and J gave up 1 base; unmatched junction bases: 8. In DNA form, the CDR3 reads TGTGCCATCAGTTTACTAGCGGAGTACGGCACAGATACGCAGTATTTT. Protein product: CAISLLAEYGTDTQYF.

V usage is TRBV2 and J usage is TRBJ2-5, with 9 bases lining up with TRBD1. This CDR3 has 13 amino acids. Germline V gives CDR1 SNHLY, CDR2 FYNNEI. The CDR3 bases are TGTGTCACCGGGACAGGGTTTGGGGAGACCCAGTACTTC. This gives the protein CVTGTGFGETQYF.

This clone appeared a few times. This chain connects TRBV7-3 to TRBJ2-2, with 7 bases aligning to TRBD1. Per germline, CDR1 SGHTA and CDR2 FQGTGA. V shed 5 bases and J 3 bases; nucleotides not matched to a gene: 6. The CDR3 is 15 amino acids. CDR3 sequence: CASSPTGQDTGELFF. CDR3 sequence (DNA): TGTGCCAGCAGCCCTACCGGACAGGACACCGGGGAGCTGTTTTTT.

This clone showed up just a few times. This rearrangement joins TRBV7-2 to TRBJ2-2, with 7 bases aligning to TRBD2. The trim removed 4 bases at V and 0 bases at J, leaving 11 bases unmatched. Germline V gives CDR1 SGHTA, CDR2 FQGNSA. CDR3 length: 18 residues. This CDR3 is CASSSRSTGGPNTGELFF. The CDR3 coding sequence is TGTGCCAGCAGCTCTAGATCTACGGGAGGACCGAACACCGGGGAGCTGTTTTTT.

This clone occurred a few times. J is TRBJ2-7 and V is TRBV5-1; TRBD2 matches 10 bases. V lost 1 base to trimming and J lost 4 bases; unmatched junction nucleotides: 2. The CDR3 is 14 amino acids. Germline V gene data show CDR1 as SGHRS and CDR2 as YFSETQ. CDR3 protein: CASSLTSGKYEQYF. Here the CDR3 DNA reads TGCGCCAGCAGCTTGACTAGCGGGAAATACGAGCAGTACTTC.

The sample holds a few counts of this clone. The J gene is TRBJ2-7, the V gene TRBV18; a weak D match, TRBD1 (6 bases). This CDR3 is 15 amino acids long. Germline-derived CDR1 and CDR2 are KGHSH and LQKENI. V lost 3 bases, J lost 0 bases, and 12 bases lay in between. CDR3 residues: CASSPTGLSSYEQYF. The CDR3 coding sequence is TGTGCCAGCTCACCGACAGGATTAAGCTCCTACGAGCAGTACTTC. The full variable domain, rest sourced from reference TRBV18 and TRBJ2-7, is NAGVMQNPRHLVRRRGQEARLRCSPMKGHSHVYWYRQLPEEGLKFMVYLQKENIIDESGMPKERFSAEFPKEGPSILRIQQVVRGDSAAYFCASSPTGLSSYEQYFGPGTRLTVT.

The rearrangement uses TRBV5-4 and TRBJ1-1, with 9 bases identical to TRBD1. Germline trimming cut 4 bases from V and 12 bases from J; bases unmatched to any gene: 4. Looked up from germline, CDR1 is SGHNT and CDR2 is YYREEE (reference sequence). The CDR3 is made up of 11 amino acids. CDR3 DNA: TGTGCCAGCAGCGCAGGACAGGGGTCTTTCTTT. This sequence encodes CASSAGQGSFF.

The chain carries TRBV5-1 and TRBJ2-5; 10 bases map to TRBD1. J lost 5 bases, V lost 4 bases, and 11 bases had no gene match. CDR1 SGHRS and CDR2 YFSETQ come from the germline V gene. The CDR3 extends over 16 amino acids. The CDR3 reads CASSVSGTGAKETQYF. CDR3 coding DNA: TGCGCCAGCAGCGTCTCCGGGACAGGGGCCAAGGAGACCCAGTACTTC.

This clone was counted a few times. The chain joins TRBV7-2 to TRBJ2-4; D unclear. The germline V and J ends were trimmed by 1 base and 7 bases, with 5 bases remaining between them. Germline V gene lookup returns CDR1 SGHTA and CDR2 FQGNSA. CDR3 size: 12 residues. Here the CDR3 reads CASSLERNIQYF. CDR3 bases: TGTGCCAGCAGCTTAGAGCGTAACATTCAGTACTTC.

This clone was counted between two and nine times. This chain joins TRBV28 and TRBJ1-2; 7 nucleotides agree with TRBD1. CDR1 and CDR2 from the germline V gene are MDHEN and SYDVKM. This CDR3 has 12 amino acids. The junction had 7 bases not matched to a gene; V was cut back by 7 bases and J by 8 bases. The CDR3 DNA sequence: TGTGCCAGCAACGGACAGGTCGGAGGCTACACCTTC. This gives the protein CASNGQVGGYTF.

A single count supports this clone. The chain has TRBV19 and TRBJ2-3, with D possibly being TRBD1 (5 bases). Germline V lookup: CDR1 LNHDA, CDR2 SQIVND (reference sequence). The CDR3 loop spans 15 amino acids. The V end lost 5 bases, the J end lost 1 base, and 13 bases lay between the germline ends. The CDR3: CASSQGADGTDTQYF. The CDR3 DNA reads as TGTGCCAGTAGTCAAGGGGCCGATGGCACAGATACGCAGTATTTT.

This chain uses TRBV5-4 with TRBJ1-2, with D unresolved. Trimming shortened V by 0 bases and J by 2 bases, and 5 bases separated the two germline ends. Germline V gene lookup returns CDR1 SGHNT and CDR2 YYREEE (reference sequence). CDR3 length: 13 residues. CDR3 sequence: CASSLGQNYGYTF. The CDR3 nucleotides read TGTGCCAGCAGCTTGGGGCAGAACTATGGCTACACCTTC.

The V call is TRBV7-9, the J call TRBJ2-7, with D perhaps matching TRBD1 (6 bases). Between the trimmed V and J ends, which lost 2 bases and 5 bases, there was a span of 13 bases. Germline V gene sequence: CDR1 SEHNR, CDR2 FQNEAQ (reference sequence). This CDR3 is 14 amino acids long. Written as DNA, the CDR3 is TGTGCCAGCAGCTTACAAGGGGGTCGGGACGAGCAGTACTTC. The encoded protein is CASSLQGGRDEQYF.

This chain's CDR3 is CATSGTSGINEQYF. CDR3 in DNA: TGTGCCACCTCCGGGACTAGCGGGATCAACGAGCAGTACTTC. This chain connects TRBV15 to TRBJ2-7; 13 positions match TRBD2. The CDR3 runs to 14 residues. Germline loops: CDR1 LNHNV, CDR2 YYDKDF (reference sequence). V gave up 8 bases and J gave up 5 bases; unmatched junction bases: 6.

The DNA of the CDR3 is TGCGCCAGCAGCTTGGAGACGACGGGGTACAATGAGCAGTTCTTC. Translating gives CASSLETTGYNEQFF. V gene TRBV5-1 combines with J gene TRBJ2-1; possibly TRBD2 for D (5 bases). V lost 0 bases and J 4 bases, leaving 11 bases between the germline ends. The CDR3 sequence is 15 residues long. Germline V gene lookup returns CDR1 SGHRS and CDR2 YFSETQ.

The chain combines TRBV15 with TRBJ1-1; D ambiguous. This CDR3 region has 14 residues. The V gene's germline CDR1 is LNHNV and CDR2 YYDKDF (reference sequence). The V end was cut by 0 bases, the J end by 1 base, with 6 bases between. CDR3 region: CATSRDVSNTEAFF. Written as DNA, the CDR3 is TGTGCCACCAGCAGAGACGTTTCGAACACTGAAGCTTTCTTT.

V usage is TRBV30 and J usage is TRBJ1-5; no reliable D call. This CDR3 is built from 13 residues. Germline loops: CDR1 GTSNPN, CDR2 SVGIG (reference sequence). V lost 2 bases and J lost 4, with 9 bases in between. The CDR3 DNA sequence: TGTGCCTGGAGTACCGGGAGGAATCAGCCCCAGCATTTT. Amino acid sequence: CAWSTGRNQPQHF. The entire variable domain, with the rest obtained from reference TRBV30 and TRBJ1-5, is as follows: SQTIHQWPATLVQPVGSPLSLECTVEGTSNPNLYWYRQAAGRGLQLLFYSVGIGQISSEVPQNLSASRPQDRQFILSSKKLLLSDSGFYLCAWSTGRNQPQHFGDGTRLSIL.

The table lists this clone with a few counts. The V and J genes are TRBV7-2 and TRBJ2-1; 9 nucleotides align to TRBD2. Germline V CDR1 and CDR2: SGHTA, FQGNSA. Trimming took 0 bases from V and 6 from J; bases not matched to a gene: 6. The CDR3 length is 16 residues. CDR3 coding DNA: TGTGCCAGCAGCTTAGCGGTCGGTAGCGGGAGCAATGAGCAGTTCTTC. It specifies CASSLAVGSGSNEQFF.

The chain has TRBV7-3 and TRBJ2-3, with D unresolved. V lost 3 bases and J 1 base, leaving 8 bases between the germline ends. CDR1 is SGHTA and CDR2 is FQGTGA in the germline V gene. CDR3 length: 14 amino acids. The CDR3 protein is CASSLRRGTDTQYF. DNA for the CDR3: TGTGCCAGCAGCTTGCGAAGAGGCACAGATACGCAGTATTTT.

On this clone itself: Additional DNA sequences in this sample encode the identical CDR3. The J gene is TRBJ1-2, the V gene TRBV6-5; D unclear. The CDR3 length is 13 residues. V was clipped by 0 bases and J by 4 bases, with 6 bases between them. CDR1 and CDR2 from the germline V gene are MNHEY and SVGAGI. In DNA, the CDR3 is TGTGCCAGCAGTTACTCTGGAGGCTATGGCTACACCTTC. This translates into CASSYSGGYGYTF.

The table lists this clone with a few counts. CDR3 coding DNA: TGTGCCAGCAGCCAAGGTTGGCAGCGGGAGCAGTTCTTC. Translating gives CASSQGWQREQFF. This sequence joins TRBV4-2 and TRBJ2-1; tentatively, D is TRBD2 (5 bases). The V gene's germline CDR1 is LGHNA and CDR2 YNFKEQ. This CDR3 comprises 13 residues. Trimming cost V 1 base and J 10 bases, with 11 bases left between them.

This clone was seen only a few times. The chain is built from TRBV29-1 and TRBJ1-5, with D tentatively TRBD1 (6 bases). The CDR3 loop spans 14 amino acids. The germline V and J ends were trimmed by 4 bases and 0 bases, with 10 bases remaining between them. CDR1 is SQVTM, CDR2 ANQGSEA, per germline. CDR3 protein: CSVAQQGSNQPQHF. The CDR3 DNA is TGCAGCGTTGCCCAACAGGGTAGCAATCAGCCCCAGCATTTT.

This clone was observed a few times. The CDR3 loop is CASSQGLSSYNEQFF. CDR3 sequence (DNA): TGTGCCAGCAGCCAGGGACTGAGCTCCTACAATGAGCAGTTCTTC. This chain connects TRBV14 to TRBJ2-1, with a possible D match to TRBD2 (6 bases). The V end lost 3 bases, the J end lost 0 bases, and 9 bases lay between the germline ends. This CDR3 has 15 residues. Germline V lookup: CDR1 SGHDN, CDR2 FVKESK. Full variable domain (missing parts from reference TRBV14 and TRBJ2-1): EAGVTQFPSHSVIEKGQTVTLRCDPISGHDNLYWYRRVMGKEIKFLLHFVKESKQDESGMPNNRFLAERTGGTYSTLKVQPAELEDSGVYFCASSQGLSSYNEQFFGPGTRLTVL.

The chain links TRBV30 to TRBJ1-1; a possible D gene is TRBD1 (6 bases). CDR3 length: 16 residues. The V end lost 0 bases, the J end lost 0 bases, and 14 bases lay between the germline ends. In germline, CDR1 is GTSNPN, CDR2 SVGIG (reference sequence). CDR3 in DNA: TGTGCCTGGAGTGTATTTCCGCGACAGGTGAACACTGAAGCTTTCTTT. This sequence encodes CAWSVFPRQVNTEAFF.

In its sample, this clone was seen a few times. V and J are TRBV7-3 and TRBJ2-4; 8 nucleotides align to TRBD2. The CDR3 loop spans 17 amino acids. After removal of 5 bases from V and 2 bases from J, the junction contained 11 bases not matched to a gene. Germline V lookup: CDR1 SGHTA, CDR2 FQGTGA. CDR3 in DNA: TGTGCCAGCAGCCCTGGCGGGGGGCCTTTATCCAAAAACATTCAGTACTTC. This gives the protein CASSPGGGPLSKNIQYF. Variable domain in full (rest from reference TRBV7-3 and TRBJ2-4): GAGVSQTPSNKVTEKGKYVELRCDPISGHTALYWYRQSLGQGPEFLIYFQGTGAADDSGLPNDRFFAVRPEGSVSTLKIQRTERGDSAVYLCASSPGGGPLSKNIQYFGAGTRLSVL.

The rearrangement links TRBV28 to TRBJ1-1; 10 positions match TRBD1. This CDR3 contains 17 residues. The germline V gene has CDR1 MDHEN and CDR2 SYDVKM. V lost 5 bases and J lost 5; bases outside the gene matches: 14. The CDR3 sequence: CASSPPSRTGGRTEAFF. The CDR3 region has the DNA TGTGCCAGCAGTCCCCCCTCAAGGACAGGGGGTAGGACTGAAGCTTTCTTT.

The chain joins TRBV28 to TRBJ1-2; D is unclear. The V gene lost 6 bases and the J gene lost 4 bases, with 15 bases spanning the gap. In germline, CDR1 is MDHEN, CDR2 SYDVKM. There are 14 residues in the CDR3. For the CDR3, the DNA is TGTGCCAGCAGATCCGACACCGACGGCTATGGCTACACCTTC. It specifies CASRSDTDGYGYTF.